These T cell receptor beta chains were read from a single sample in a study of patients and donors after allogeneic stem cell transplantation. TCRdb independently ran MiXCR on the RT-PCR reads; one entry per CDR3 protein. The data hold about 110,000 distinct CDR3 sequences, with around 33% observed a single time. The source material was blood, either unsorted or a sorted T cell fraction (not recorded which). These receptors all stem from a human donor who was either an allogeneic HSCT recipient or a stem cell or donor lymphocyte infusion donor (not recorded which). It is not recorded whose cells these are; they may come from a transplant donor. Both conserved end residues are part of each CDR3. A D gene is named only where the DNA matches it firmly. Only some rows state a clone size, as once, few, many or a class for expanded clones.

cdr3_nt: TGTGCCAGCAGCTTAACAAATACGGGAGCTTTTCTCAATGAGCAGTTCTTC
cdr3_aa: CASSLTNTGAFLNEQFF
d_call: NA
v_call: TRBV7-3
clone_size: NA
j_call: TRBJ2-1

cdr3_nt: TGCAGTGCCCACGTAATTTATCAGCCCCAGCATTTT
cdr3_aa: CSAHVIYQPQHF
d_call: NA
v_call: TRBV20-1
clone_size: NA
j_call: TRBJ1-5

cdr3_nt: TGTGCCAGCAGTCAGACCCCGGGCTCGCGAGCCACTAATTCACCCCTCCACTTT
cdr3_aa: CASSQTPGSRATNSPLHF
d_call: NA
v_call: TRBV7-2
clone_size: NA
j_call: TRBJ1-6

cdr3_nt: TGTGCCAGCAGTTTAAGTCTCAATCAGCCCCAGCATTTT
cdr3_aa: CASSLSLNQPQHF
d_call: NA
v_call: TRBV12-3/TRBV12-4
clone_size: few
j_call: TRBJ1-5

cdr3_nt: TGCAGTGCTCCCTCGGGACAGAGCTATGGCTACACCTTC
cdr3_aa: CSAPSGQSYGYTF
d_call: TRBD1
v_call: TRBV20-1
clone_size: few
j_call: TRBJ1-2

cdr3_nt: TGTGCCAGCAGTCCCCGGAGGGGGCATCAGCCCCAGCATTTT
cdr3_aa: CASSPRRGHQPQHF
d_call: TRBD1
v_call: TRBV6-5
clone_size: few
j_call: TRBJ1-5

cdr3_nt: TGTGCCAGCAGTTACTCGACAGGCAGGGTGGGTTATGGCTACACCTTC
cdr3_aa: CASSYSTGRVGYGYTF
d_call: NA
v_call: TRBV6-6
clone_size: NA
j_call: TRBJ1-2

cdr3_nt: TGTGCCACCAGTGATTCAGGCGGGATCCAGCCCCAGCATTTT
cdr3_aa: CATSDSGGIQPQHF
d_call: NA
v_call: TRBV24-1
clone_size: NA
j_call: TRBJ1-5

cdr3_nt: TGTGCCAGCAGCGCTGTGAACACCGGGGAGCTGTTTTTT
cdr3_aa: CASSAVNTGELFF
d_call: NA
v_call: TRBV5-5
clone_size: NA
j_call: TRBJ2-2

cdr3_nt: TGTGCCAGCAGGCTCGAGAACACTGAAGCTTTCTTT
cdr3_aa: CASRLENTEAFF
d_call: NA
v_call: TRBV12-3/TRBV12-4
clone_size: few
j_call: TRBJ1-1

cdr3_nt: TGTGCCAGCAGGGCCTCGGGACAGGGGTACACTGAAGCTTTCTTT
cdr3_aa: CASRASGQGYTEAFF
d_call: TRBD1
v_call: TRBV6-5
clone_size: few
j_call: TRBJ1-1

cdr3_nt: TGTGCCAGCAGTTTAGGGGGGGGCGCCGTCTGGAACACTGAAGCTTTCTTT
cdr3_aa: CASSLGGGAVWNTEAFF
d_call: NA
v_call: TRBV12-3/TRBV12-4
clone_size: NA
j_call: TRBJ1-1

cdr3_nt: TGTGCCAGCAGTGCACCGTGGAATTCACCCCTCCACTTT
cdr3_aa: CASSAPWNSPLHF
d_call: NA
v_call: TRBV6-1
clone_size: few
j_call: TRBJ1-6

cdr3_nt: TGTGCCACCGCCGCAGGGACTAGCGGGATTGGTGAGACCCAGTACTTC
cdr3_aa: CATAAGTSGIGETQYF
d_call: TRBD2
v_call: TRBV10-3
clone_size: NA
j_call: TRBJ2-5

cdr3_nt: TGTGCCAGCAGACCGGGACTAGCGGCCTACAATGAGCAGTTCTTC
cdr3_aa: CASRPGLAAYNEQFF
d_call: TRBD2
v_call: TRBV6-5
clone_size: NA
j_call: TRBJ2-1

cdr3_nt: TGTGCCACCAGTGAAGGGCTAGCGGGGTTATTGGCAGATACGCAGTATTTT
cdr3_aa: CATSEGLAGLLADTQYF
d_call: TRBD2
v_call: TRBV24-1
clone_size: NA
j_call: TRBJ2-3

cdr3_nt: TGTGCCAGCAGTCCATGGACTCTCAATCAGCCCCAGCATTTT
cdr3_aa: CASSPWTLNQPQHF
d_call: NA
v_call: TRBV28
clone_size: NA
j_call: TRBJ1-5

cdr3_nt: TGTGCCAGCAGACTCTTTGGGAACAGCTACGAGCAGTACTTC
cdr3_aa: CASRLFGNSYEQYF
d_call: NA
v_call: TRBV12-3/TRBV12-4
clone_size: NA
j_call: TRBJ2-7

cdr3_nt: TGTGCCAGCAGTTACTCGTTTTTGGAGAACACTGAAGCTTTCTTT
cdr3_aa: CASSYSFLENTEAFF
d_call: NA
v_call: TRBV6-5
clone_size: few
j_call: TRBJ1-1

cdr3_nt: TGCGCCAGCAGCTCCCCCCCGAGCGGGCCAGCCTACGAGCAGTACTTC
cdr3_aa: CASSSPPSGPAYEQYF
d_call: NA
v_call: TRBV5-1
clone_size: NA
j_call: TRBJ2-7

cdr3_nt: TGCAGTGCTTATGGAAGGGTCCACAATGAGCAGTTCTTC
cdr3_aa: CSAYGRVHNEQFF
d_call: NA
v_call: TRBV20-1
clone_size: NA
j_call: TRBJ2-1

cdr3_nt: TGTGCCATCAGTGAGGGACAGGCATCAATTGCAACTAATGAAAAACTGTTTTTT
cdr3_aa: CAISEGQASIATNEKLFF
d_call: TRBD1
v_call: TRBV10-3
clone_size: few
j_call: TRBJ1-4

cdr3_nt: TGTGCCAGCAGCTACGGTGAGCCTCTCCGCGAGCAGTACTTC
cdr3_aa: CASSYGEPLREQYF
d_call: NA
v_call: TRBV6-5
clone_size: few
j_call: TRBJ2-7

cdr3_nt: TGTGCCAGCAGTGAACAGGGGGCGGGCGATGGCTACACCTTC
cdr3_aa: CASSEQGAGDGYTF
d_call: TRBD1
v_call: TRBV28
clone_size: NA
j_call: TRBJ1-2

cdr3_nt: TGCAGCGTTCGACTAGCGGGAGGGCGAACCGGGGAGCTGTTTTTT
cdr3_aa: CSVRLAGGRTGELFF
d_call: TRBD2
v_call: TRBV29-1
clone_size: NA
j_call: TRBJ2-2

cdr3_nt: TGTGCCAGCAGCCAAGATGTGACTAGCGGGGCCTACGAGCAGTACTTC
cdr3_aa: CASSQDVTSGAYEQYF
d_call: TRBD2
v_call: TRBV4-2
clone_size: once
j_call: TRBJ2-7

cdr3_nt: TGCAGCGTTGTTGGGGGAGTCACAGATACGCAGTATTTT
cdr3_aa: CSVVGGVTDTQYF
d_call: NA
v_call: TRBV29-1
clone_size: NA
j_call: TRBJ2-3

cdr3_nt: TGTGCCAGCAGCTTAGTGCCATTACAGGGAAATACGCAGTATTTT
cdr3_aa: CASSLVPLQGNTQYF
d_call: NA
v_call: TRBV7-2
clone_size: NA
j_call: TRBJ2-3

cdr3_nt: TGTGCTTCCCAAGGGGGAACAATCCATGAGCAGTTCTTC
cdr3_aa: CASQGGTIHEQFF
d_call: NA
v_call: TRBV28
clone_size: few
j_call: TRBJ2-1

cdr3_nt: TGTGCCACCAGCAGAGGGGGGGTGAATATTCAGCCCCAGCATTTT
cdr3_aa: CATSRGGVNIQPQHF
d_call: NA
v_call: TRBV15
clone_size: NA
j_call: TRBJ1-5

cdr3_nt: TGTGCCAGCAGCCAAGGGCCGGGACATACTAATGAAAAACTGTTTTTT
cdr3_aa: CASSQGPGHTNEKLFF
d_call: NA
v_call: TRBV3-1
clone_size: few
j_call: TRBJ1-4

cdr3_nt: TGCAGTGCTAGGCAAAAGGGGGGAGCTTTCTTT
cdr3_aa: CSARQKGGAFF
d_call: NA
v_call: TRBV20-1
clone_size: few
j_call: TRBJ1-1

cdr3_nt: TGTGCCAGCAGCTCCCGGGACAGGGCAAGCAATGAGCAGTTCTTC
cdr3_aa: CASSSRDRASNEQFF
d_call: TRBD1
v_call: TRBV7-2
clone_size: NA
j_call: TRBJ2-1

cdr3_nt: TGTGCCAGCAGACAAGGGTTGTGGGAGCCTAGCGGGAGAAATGAGCAGTTCTTC
cdr3_aa: CASRQGLWEPSGRNEQFF
d_call: TRBD2
v_call: TRBV7-2
clone_size: NA
j_call: TRBJ2-1

cdr3_nt: TGTGCCAGCAGTCCCCCAACTAGCACTCCGCAGTATTTT
cdr3_aa: CASSPPTSTPQYF
d_call: NA
v_call: TRBV12-3/TRBV12-4
clone_size: many
j_call: TRBJ2-3

cdr3_nt: TGTGCCAGCTCCTTTAGACAGGGTGAGAATCAGCCCCAGCATTTT
cdr3_aa: CASSFRQGENQPQHF
d_call: TRBD1
v_call: TRBV18
clone_size: few
j_call: TRBJ1-5

cdr3_nt: TGTGCCAGCAGTTTCTCGGGGGGCTTTGGAAACACCATATATTTT
cdr3_aa: CASSFSGGFGNTIYF
d_call: NA
v_call: TRBV27
clone_size: many
j_call: TRBJ1-3

cdr3_nt: TGTGCCAGCAGCCTACTAGCGGGACACTACAATGAGCAGTTCTTC
cdr3_aa: CASSLLAGHYNEQFF
d_call: TRBD2
v_call: TRBV5-6
clone_size: NA
j_call: TRBJ2-1

cdr3_nt: TGCGCCAGCACCGAAGGGTATGGCGGGGTAACCTACGAGCAGTACTTC
cdr3_aa: CASTEGYGGVTYEQYF
d_call: NA
v_call: TRBV4-3
clone_size: NA
j_call: TRBJ2-7

cdr3_nt: TGTGCCAGCTCACCAAGACCCGGGCAGTACTTC
cdr3_aa: CASSPRPGQYF
d_call: NA
v_call: TRBV18
clone_size: NA
j_call: TRBJ2-7

cdr3_nt: TGTGCCAGCAGCTCCCACAGGGGTGATCAGCCCCAGCATTTT
cdr3_aa: CASSSHRGDQPQHF
d_call: TRBD1
v_call: TRBV7-2
clone_size: few
j_call: TRBJ1-5

cdr3_nt: TGTGCCAGCAGAGAATTACACGGCTTTGAAGCTTTCTTT
cdr3_aa: CASRELHGFEAFF
d_call: NA
v_call: TRBV14
clone_size: once
j_call: TRBJ1-1

cdr3_nt: TGCGCCAGCAGCGCCCGAAGGAACACTGAAGCTTTCTTT
cdr3_aa: CASSARRNTEAFF
d_call: NA
v_call: TRBV4-3
clone_size: few
j_call: TRBJ1-1

cdr3_nt: TGTGCCAGCAGCTTAGGGTTCTCCCTCGGGGCCAACGTCCTGACTTTC
cdr3_aa: CASSLGFSLGANVLTF
d_call: NA
v_call: TRBV7-8
clone_size: many
j_call: TRBJ2-6

cdr3_nt: TGTGCCAGCAGTGACGGGGGGGCCTCAGATACGCAGTATTTT
cdr3_aa: CASSDGGASDTQYF
d_call: TRBD2
v_call: TRBV2
clone_size: NA
j_call: TRBJ2-3